The 21 T cell receptor beta chains listed next were all sequenced from one sample in a study of blood T cell repertoires in COVID-19. Assay used: immunoSEQ multiplex PCR; TCRdb lists only in-frame clones, some missing. The sample consists of 15,000 to 20,000 clones, about nine tenths of them appearing once. The sequencing input was peripheral blood. The receptors stem from a human donor in a cohort sampled during active COVID-19.

The chain recombines TRBV7-8 with TRBJ1-2; no firm D call. Germline-derived CDR1 and CDR2 are SGHVS and FQNEAQ. V was clipped by 1 base and J by 0 bases, with 12 bases between them. There are 16 residues in the CDR3. The CDR3 sequence is CASSLVAGSTNYGYTF. CDR3 sequence (DNA): TGTGCCAGCAGCTTAGTTGCCGGGTCCACTAACTATGGCTACACCTTC. Full variable domain (missing parts from reference TRBV7-8 and TRBJ1-2): GAGVSQSPRYKVAKRGQDVALRCDPISGHVSLFWYQQALGQGPEFLTYFQNEAQLDKSGLPSDRFFAERPEGSVSTLKIQRTQQEDSAVYLCASSLVAGSTNYGYTFGSGTRLTVV.

This CDR3 reads CASSKARGPVDSNQPQHF. CDR3 in DNA: TGTGCCAGCAGCAAAGCGCGGGGGCCCGTCGATAGCAATCAGCCCCAGCATTTT. The rearrangement uses TRBV21-1 and TRBJ1-5. TRBV21-1 is a known pseudogene. This CDR3 region has 18 residues.

The chain links TRBV5-1 to TRBJ1-1, with 9 bases lining up with TRBD1. There are 16 residues in the CDR3. Trimming removed 0 bases from V and 0 bases from J; junction bases left unmatched: 3. Germline loops: CDR1 SGHRS, CDR2 YFSETQ. The CDR3 nucleotides are TGCGCCAGCAGCTTGGAAGGACAGGGGTTGAACACTGAAGCTTTCTTT. Protein: CASSLEGQGLNTEAFF.

The rearrangement uses TRBV2 and TRBJ1-2, with 10 bases fitting TRBD1. Germline V CDR1 and CDR2: SNHLY, FYNNEI. J lost 2 bases, V lost 8 bases, and 5 bases had no gene match. CDR3 length equals 14 residues. CDR3 loop: CASAEDRGNYGYTF. CDR3 DNA: TGTGCCAGCGCAGAGGACAGGGGGAACTATGGCTACACCTTC.

J is TRBJ2-3 and V is TRBV7-8, with 11 bases fitting TRBD2. This CDR3 is 16 amino acids long. V lost 1 base and J lost 2; bases outside the gene matches: 2. The germline CDR1 and CDR2 sequences are SGHVS and FQNEAQ. The CDR3 region has the DNA TGTGCCAGCAGCTTAGTTAGCGGGGGGGCCACAGATACGCAGTATTTT. The encoded protein is CASSLVSGGATDTQYF.

This chain connects TRBV12-5 to TRBJ2-3, with 8 bases fitting TRBD1. This CDR3 comprises 17 residues. Germline lookup yields CDR1 LGHNT and CDR2 FRNRAP. The junction had 5 bases not matched to a gene; V was cut back by 0 bases and J by 0 bases. The CDR3 DNA reads TGTGCTAGTGGTTTGGTACCGGGACAGGTTAGCACAGATACGCAGTATTTT. This codes for CASGLVPGQVSTDTQYF.

This clone turned up a few times. The chain carries TRBV5-1 and TRBJ1-1, with 7 bases matching TRBD1. Per germline, CDR1 SGHRS and CDR2 YFSETQ. The CDR3 contains 16 residues. The V and J ends lost 4 bases and 5 bases, in that order; junction bases with no gene match: 14. The CDR3 sequence is CASSRPTGRVGTEAFF. In DNA, the CDR3 is TGCGCCAGCAGCAGGCCGACAGGGCGAGTTGGGACTGAAGCTTTCTTT.

The genes are TRBV25-1 and TRBJ1-1; unclear D gene. Per germline, CDR1 MGHDK and CDR2 SYGVNS. Trimming cost V 2 bases and J 1 base, with 5 bases left between them. The CDR3 has 13 residues. CDR3 DNA sequence: TGTGCCAGCAGTGAAACAGAGAACACTGAAGCTTTCTTT. It is translated as CASSETENTEAFF.

V usage is TRBV30 and J usage is TRBJ1-2; weak D call: TRBD1 (5 bases). The CDR3 has 12 residues. Germline CDR1 is GTSNPN and CDR2 is SVGIG (reference sequence). The V end was cut by 4 bases, the J end by 5 bases, with 11 bases between. CDR3 amino acids: CAWNPTGYGYTF. CDR3 coding DNA: TGTGCCTGGAACCCTACAGGTTATGGCTACACCTTC.

This sequence joins TRBV5-4 and TRBJ2-3, with unresolved D. CDR1 SGHNT and CDR2 YYREEE come from the germline V gene (reference sequence). Trimming took off 1 base at V and 4 bases at J, with 10 bases between the two ends. This CDR3 spans 14 amino acids. The CDR3 nucleotides are TGTGCCAGCAGCTTGAGAATAGCTCCAGATACGCAGTATTTT. Translation: CASSLRIAPDTQYF.

This chain joins TRBV5-1 and TRBJ2-5; 9 bases agree with TRBD2. CDR3 length: 16 residues. Trimming at V came to 0 bases and at J to 2 bases, leaving 5 bases not matched to a gene. Per the germline V gene, CDR1 is SGHRS and CDR2 is YFSETQ. As DNA, the CDR3 is TGCGCCAGCAGCTTGGGGCTAGCGGGGAAACAAGAGACCCAGTACTTC. Translated: CASSLGLAGKQETQYF.

V gene TRBV6-5 combines with J gene TRBJ2-3, with D possibly TRBD1 on 6 matching bases. The CDR3 totals 13 residues. Germline V lookup: CDR1 MNHEY, CDR2 SVGAGI. The V gene lost 5 bases and the J gene lost 4 bases, with 10 bases spanning the gap. CDR3 protein: CASSTTGPDTQYF. CDR3 nucleotide sequence: TGTGCCAGCAGTACTACAGGGCCAGATACGCAGTATTTT.

The rearrangement uses TRBV11-2 and TRBJ2-7; the D gene is possibly TRBD1 (5 bases). The ends were cut back, 5 bases at V and 0 bases at J, with 14 bases in the middle. The CDR3 is 15 residues long. In germline, CDR1 is SGHAT, CDR2 FQNNGV. The CDR3 here is CASSPTLGASYEQYF. CDR3 nucleotide sequence: TGTGCCAGCAGCCCAACTCTAGGGGCCTCCTACGAGCAGTACTTC.

The gene calls are TRBV15 and TRBJ2-7; 7 positions agree with TRBD1. Germline CDR1 reads LNHNV; CDR2 reads YYDKDF (reference sequence). The trim removed 0 bases at V and 4 bases at J, leaving 9 bases unmatched. The CDR3 has 16 amino acids. The chain's CDR3 is CATSRDLTGAGYEQYF. CDR3 sequence (DNA): TGTGCCACCAGCAGAGACCTAACAGGGGCTGGGTACGAGCAGTACTTC.

This sequence joins TRBV5-1 and TRBJ2-7, with 7 bases that match TRBD1. The CDR3 contains 15 residues. Germline V gene data show CDR1 as SGHRS and CDR2 as YFSETQ. Trimming removed 2 bases from V and 0 bases from J; junction bases left unmatched: 5. The CDR3 loop reads CASSFRDSYSYEQYF. Written as DNA, the CDR3 is TGCGCCAGCAGCTTCCGGGACAGCTACTCCTACGAGCAGTACTTC.

CDR3 coding DNA: TGTGCCAGCAGTCCCCGAGACAGACTCGGAAACACCATATATTTT. It codes for CASSPRDRLGNTIYF. This chain uses TRBV6-5 with TRBJ1-3; a weak D match, TRBD1 (5 bases). Trimming took 5 bases from V and 4 from J, leaving 15 bases between them. This CDR3 has 15 residues. Germline CDR1 is MNHEY and CDR2 is SVGAGI.

The chain has TRBV27 and TRBJ1-2; TRBD1 agrees at 8 bases. V was pared by 5 bases and J by 0 bases, with 5 bases of the junction left unmatched. The CDR3 covers 15 residues. Germline V gene sequence: CDR1 MNHEY, CDR2 SMNVEV (reference sequence). The CDR3 region has the DNA TGTGCCAGCAGTACAGGGACAGGTTCTAACTATGGCTACACCTTC. This gives the protein CASSTGTGSNYGYTF.

The rearrangement links TRBV10-3 to TRBJ2-7; 11 bases align to TRBD1. There are 15 residues in the CDR3. The junction had 7 bases not matched to a gene; V was cut back by 4 bases and J by 5 bases. Germline CDR1 is ENHRY and CDR2 is SYGVKD. CDR3 in DNA: TGTGCCATCAGTGTTACCGGGACAGGGGGAGACGAGCAGTACTTC. Its protein product is CAISVTGTGGDEQYF.

Sample share makes this clone large. The V gene is TRBV12-3 or TRBV12-4, the J gene TRBJ2-2; D is perhaps TRBD1 (6 bases). Trimming stripped 6 bases from V and 5 bases from J, with 10 bases between. CDR3 length: 13 amino acids. This CDR3 reads CASRRQETGELFF. CDR3 in DNA: TGTGCCAGCAGAAGACAGGAAACCGGGGAGCTGTTTTTT.

The J gene is TRBJ1-2, the V gene TRBV6-5; D is unresolved. The germline V and J ends were trimmed by 0 bases and 2 bases, with 7 bases remaining between them. The CDR3 is made up of 14 amino acids. Germline V CDR1 and CDR2: MNHEY, SVGAGI. The CDR3 DNA follows: TGTGCCAGCAGTTACTCGTCACAGAACTATGGCTACACCTTC. Its protein is CASSYSSQNYGYTF.

This clone has a single count. This chain joins TRBV18 and TRBJ1-5; 8 positions agree with TRBD1. Per the germline V gene, CDR1 is KGHSH and CDR2 is LQKENI. This CDR3 spans 16 amino acids. V lost 3 bases, J lost 1 base, and 5 bases stayed unmatched. The CDR3 sequence: CASSPQTGGSNQPQHF. The DNA of the CDR3 is TGTGCCAGCTCACCCCAAACAGGGGGAAGCAATCAGCCCCAGCATTTT.